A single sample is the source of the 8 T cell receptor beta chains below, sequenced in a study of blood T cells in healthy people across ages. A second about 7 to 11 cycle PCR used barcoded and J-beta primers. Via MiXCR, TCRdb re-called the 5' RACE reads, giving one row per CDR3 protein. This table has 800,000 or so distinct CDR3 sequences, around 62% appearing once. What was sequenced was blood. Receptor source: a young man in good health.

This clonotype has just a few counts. CDR3 sequence (DNA): TGCAGTGCTAGAGGAACAGGGTGGGGCGAGCAGTACTTC. Its protein is CSARGTGWGEQYF. This chain joins TRBV20-1 and TRBJ2-7, with D perhaps TRBD1 (6 bases). The length of the CDR3 is 13 residues. V gave up 1 base and J gave up 6 bases, with 13 bases separating them. Germline V gene sequence: CDR1 DFQATT, CDR2 SNEGSKA (reference sequence).

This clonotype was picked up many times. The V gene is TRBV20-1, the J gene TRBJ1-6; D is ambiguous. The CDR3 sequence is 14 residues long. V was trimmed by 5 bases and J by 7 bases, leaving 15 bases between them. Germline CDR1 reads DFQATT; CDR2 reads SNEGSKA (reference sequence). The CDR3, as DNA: TGCAGTGCTCCGCCCTTGCCTATAAATTCACCCCTCCACTTT. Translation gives CSAPPLPINSPLHF.

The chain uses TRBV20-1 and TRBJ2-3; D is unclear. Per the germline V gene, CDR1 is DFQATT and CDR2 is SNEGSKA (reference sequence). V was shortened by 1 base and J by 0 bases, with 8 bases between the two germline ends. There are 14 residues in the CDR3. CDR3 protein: CSARVGFSTDTQYF. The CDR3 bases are TGCAGTGCTAGAGTGGGATTCAGCACAGATACGCAGTATTTT.

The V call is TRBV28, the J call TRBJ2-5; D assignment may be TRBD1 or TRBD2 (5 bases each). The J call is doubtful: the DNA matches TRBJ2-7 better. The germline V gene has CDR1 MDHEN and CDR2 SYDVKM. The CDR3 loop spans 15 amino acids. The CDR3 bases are TGTGCCAGCAGTTTATTGTCGGGACGGGCCTACGAGCAGTACTTC. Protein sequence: CASSLLSGRAYEQYF.

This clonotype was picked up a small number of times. CDR3 sequence reads: CSVQQGRVHTDTQYF. CDR3 DNA: TGCAGTGTTCAACAGGGGCGAGTTCACACAGATACGCAGTATTTT. The chain recombines TRBV20-1 with TRBJ2-3, with 7 positions matching TRBD1. CDR1 is DFQATT and CDR2 is SNEGSKA in the germline V gene (reference sequence). J lost 2 bases, V lost 7 bases, and 12 bases had no gene match. The CDR3 totals 15 residues.

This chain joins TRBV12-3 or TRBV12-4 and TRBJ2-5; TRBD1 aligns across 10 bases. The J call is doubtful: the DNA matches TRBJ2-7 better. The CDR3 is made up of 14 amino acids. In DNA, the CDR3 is TGTGCCAGCAGGGTCGACAGGGGGCATTACGAGCAGTACTTC. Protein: CASRVDRGHYEQYF.

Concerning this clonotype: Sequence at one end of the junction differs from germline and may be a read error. CDR3 DNA sequence: TGTGCCGGATCGGACAGGTCGGGGGAAAAATTGTTTTTT. This sequence encodes CAGSDRSGEKLFF. V is TRBV2 and J is TRBJ1-4; 7 positions agree with TRBD1. This CDR3 is 13 amino acids long. Germline lookup yields CDR1 SNHLY and CDR2 FYNNEI.

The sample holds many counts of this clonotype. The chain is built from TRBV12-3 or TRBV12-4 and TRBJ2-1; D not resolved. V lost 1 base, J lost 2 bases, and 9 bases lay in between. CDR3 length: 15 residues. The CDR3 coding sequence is TGTGCCAGCAGTTTAGGGACGGATCCCTACAATGAGCAGTTCTTC. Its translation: CASSLGTDPYNEQFF.